This T cell receptor (beta chain) was sequenced for a study of shared clonotypes between healthy human individuals. About this clone: The antigen is undetermined.

The CDR3 covers 15 residues. Trimming at V came to 3 bases and at J to 4 bases, leaving 5 bases not matched to a gene. The germline gives CDR1 SGDLS, CDR2 YYNGEE. Profiling relied on immunoSEQ multiplex PCR, and the TCRdb table lists in-frame clones only, not all of them. The repertoire holds approximately 840,000 clones, with 90% to 98% as singletons. Naive-designated CD8 cells lacked CD45RO, were positively enriched for CCR7, and omitted terminally differentiated effector memory CD45RA+ cells. Findings and caveats of the study: When compared with the clonotypes that were shared by all four sorted-subset donors, the non-shared clonotypes turned out to have lower generation probabilities. The represented genetic and exposure-history diversity was limited by the small number of donors.

This TCR derives from a man aged 30 to 39 in good health. V and J are TRBV9 and TRBJ2-7, with 12 bases identical to TRBD1. Sample: naive CD8+ T cells sorted from blood. The CDR3 loop is CASSDRDRGLYEQYF. CDR3 nucleotide sequence: TGTGCCAGCAGCGACCGGGACAGGGGGCTGTACGAGCAGTACTTC.